The subject of this entry is one TCR beta chain. From germline, CDR1 is KGHDR and CDR2 SFDVKD. The ends were cut back, 2 bases at V and 4 bases at J, with 8 bases in the middle. The CDR3 is made up of 15 amino acids. The sample belongs to a study of blood T cell repertoires in COVID-19. Some clones are missing from TCRdb's copy, which holds only in-frame ones; the method was immunoSEQ multiplex PCR. The table records hundreds of thousands of clones, 85% of them present only once. What the recovered Cohort 3 donors had was two negative PCRs, clearance, or symptom resolution. Sequenced: PBMCs or T cells enriched from blood (not recorded which). The chain joins TRBV24-1 to TRBJ2-6; D is undetermined. The source of this sequence is a middle-aged man who had recovered from COVID-19. The CDR3 DNA sequence: TGTGCCACCAGTGATTCAGGTGCGGGGGCCAACGTCCTGACTTTC. Amino acid sequence: CATSDSGAGANVLTF.